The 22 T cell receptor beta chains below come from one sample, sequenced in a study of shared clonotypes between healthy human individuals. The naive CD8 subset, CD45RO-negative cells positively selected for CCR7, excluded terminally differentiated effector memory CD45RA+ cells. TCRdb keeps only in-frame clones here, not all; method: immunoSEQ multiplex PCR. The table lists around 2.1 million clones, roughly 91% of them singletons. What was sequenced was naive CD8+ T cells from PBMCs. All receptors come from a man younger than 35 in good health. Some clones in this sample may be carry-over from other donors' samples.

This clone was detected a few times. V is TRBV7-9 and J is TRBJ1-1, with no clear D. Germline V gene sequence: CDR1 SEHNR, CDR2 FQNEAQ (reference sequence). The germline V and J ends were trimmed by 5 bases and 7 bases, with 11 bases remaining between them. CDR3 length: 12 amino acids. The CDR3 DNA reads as TGTGCCAGCAGCCCCGTGACACGTGAAGCTTTCTTT. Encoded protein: CASSPVTREAFF.

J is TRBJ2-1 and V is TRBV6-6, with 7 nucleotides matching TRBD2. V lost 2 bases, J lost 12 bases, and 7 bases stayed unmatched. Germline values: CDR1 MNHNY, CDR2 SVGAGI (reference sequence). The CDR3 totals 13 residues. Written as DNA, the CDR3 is TGTGCCAGCAGTTACACCGGACTAGAGGGGCAGTTCTTC. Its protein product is CASSYTGLEGQFF.

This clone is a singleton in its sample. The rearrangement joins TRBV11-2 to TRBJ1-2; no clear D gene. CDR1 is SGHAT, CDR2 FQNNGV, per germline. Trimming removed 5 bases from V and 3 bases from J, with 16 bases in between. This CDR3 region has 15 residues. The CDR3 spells CASSPRVQRDYGYTF. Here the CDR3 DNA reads TGTGCCAGCAGCCCCCGGGTCCAGCGGGACTATGGCTACACCTTC.

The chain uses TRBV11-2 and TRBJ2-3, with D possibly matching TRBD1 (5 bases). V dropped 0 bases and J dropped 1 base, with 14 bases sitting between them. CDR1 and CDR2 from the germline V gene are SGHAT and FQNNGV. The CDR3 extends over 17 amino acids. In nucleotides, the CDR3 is TGTGCCAGCAGCTTAGATTTCGGCAGGGATGGCACAGATACGCAGTATTTT. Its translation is CASSLDFGRDGTDTQYF.

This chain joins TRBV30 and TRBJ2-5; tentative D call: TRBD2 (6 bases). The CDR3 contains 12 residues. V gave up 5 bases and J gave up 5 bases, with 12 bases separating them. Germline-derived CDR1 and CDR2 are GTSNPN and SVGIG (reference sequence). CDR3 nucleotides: TGTGCCTGGGAGTGGGGGGACGAGACCCAGTACTTC. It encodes CAWEWGDETQYF.

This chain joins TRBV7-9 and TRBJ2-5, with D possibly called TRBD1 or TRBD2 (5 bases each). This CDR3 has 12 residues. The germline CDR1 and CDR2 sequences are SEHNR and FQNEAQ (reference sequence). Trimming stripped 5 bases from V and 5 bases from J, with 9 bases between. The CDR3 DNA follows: TGTGCCAGCAGCCGGGGCGTCGAGACCCAGTACTTC. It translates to CASSRGVETQYF.

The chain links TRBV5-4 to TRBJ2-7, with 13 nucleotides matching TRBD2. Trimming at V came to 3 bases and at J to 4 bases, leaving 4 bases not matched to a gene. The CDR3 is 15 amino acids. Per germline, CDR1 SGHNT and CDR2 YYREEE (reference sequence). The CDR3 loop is CASSWWTSGSYEQYF. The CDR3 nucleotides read TGTGCCAGCAGCTGGTGGACTAGCGGGAGTTACGAGCAGTACTTC.

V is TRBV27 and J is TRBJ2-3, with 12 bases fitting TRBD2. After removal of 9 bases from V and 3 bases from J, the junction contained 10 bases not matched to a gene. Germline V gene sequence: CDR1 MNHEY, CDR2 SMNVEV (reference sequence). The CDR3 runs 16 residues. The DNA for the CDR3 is TGTGCCAGTTCCTCACGGCTAGCGGGGGGGACAGATACGCAGTATTTT. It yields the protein CASSSRLAGGTDTQYF.

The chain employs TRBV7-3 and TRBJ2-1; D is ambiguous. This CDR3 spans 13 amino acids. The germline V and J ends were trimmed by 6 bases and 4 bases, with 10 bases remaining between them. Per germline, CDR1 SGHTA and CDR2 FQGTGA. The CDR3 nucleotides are TGTGCCAGCAGACCGGACGGATACAATGAGCAGTTCTTC. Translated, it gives CASRPDGYNEQFF.

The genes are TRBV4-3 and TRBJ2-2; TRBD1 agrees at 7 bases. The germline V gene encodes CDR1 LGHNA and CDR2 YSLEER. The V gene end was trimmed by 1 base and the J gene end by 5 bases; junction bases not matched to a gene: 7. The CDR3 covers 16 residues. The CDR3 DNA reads TGCGCCAGCAGCCAAGGATACAAGACAGGGACCGGGGAGCTGTTTTTT. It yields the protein CASSQGYKTGTGELFF.

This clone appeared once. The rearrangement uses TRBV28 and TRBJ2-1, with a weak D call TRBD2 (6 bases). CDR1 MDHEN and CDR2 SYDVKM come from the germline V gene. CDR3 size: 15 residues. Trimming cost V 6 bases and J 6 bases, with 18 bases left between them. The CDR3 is CASRFGSGTANEQFF. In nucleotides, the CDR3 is TGTGCCAGCAGGTTCGGCAGTGGGACTGCCAATGAGCAGTTCTTC.

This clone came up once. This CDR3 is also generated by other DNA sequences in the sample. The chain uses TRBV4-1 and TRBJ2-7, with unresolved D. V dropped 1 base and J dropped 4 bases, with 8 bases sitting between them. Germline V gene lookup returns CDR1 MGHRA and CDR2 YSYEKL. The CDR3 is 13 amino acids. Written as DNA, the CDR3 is TGCGCCAGCAGCCAAGTTCCGGGTTACGAGCAGTACTTC. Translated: CASSQVPGYEQYF.

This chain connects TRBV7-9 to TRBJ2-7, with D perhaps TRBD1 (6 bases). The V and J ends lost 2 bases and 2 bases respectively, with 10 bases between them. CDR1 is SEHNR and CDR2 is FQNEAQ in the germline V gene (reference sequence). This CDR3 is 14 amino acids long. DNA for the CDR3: TGTGCCAGCAGCTTAATTGCAGGGGCCTACGAGCAGTACTTC. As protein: CASSLIAGAYEQYF.

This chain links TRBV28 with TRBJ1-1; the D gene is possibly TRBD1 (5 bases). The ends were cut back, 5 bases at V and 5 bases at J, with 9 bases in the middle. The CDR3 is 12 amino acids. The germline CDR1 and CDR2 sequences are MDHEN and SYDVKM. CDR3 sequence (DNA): TGTGCCAGCAGTATCGACAGAACTGAAGCTTTCTTT. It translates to CASSIDRTEAFF.

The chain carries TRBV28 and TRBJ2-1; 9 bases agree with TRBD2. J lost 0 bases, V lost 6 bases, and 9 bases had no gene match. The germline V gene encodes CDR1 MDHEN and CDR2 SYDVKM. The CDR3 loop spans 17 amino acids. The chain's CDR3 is CASSLNSGGNSYNEQFF. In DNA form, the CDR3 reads TGTGCCAGCAGCCTTAATAGCGGGGGCAACTCCTACAATGAGCAGTTCTTC.

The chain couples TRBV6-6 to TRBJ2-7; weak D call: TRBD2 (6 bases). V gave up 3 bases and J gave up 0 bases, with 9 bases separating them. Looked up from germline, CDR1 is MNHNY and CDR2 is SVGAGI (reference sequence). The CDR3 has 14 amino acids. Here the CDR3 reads CASSYGGNSYEQYF. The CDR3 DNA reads TGTGCCAGCAGTTATGGGGGGAACTCCTACGAGCAGTACTTC.

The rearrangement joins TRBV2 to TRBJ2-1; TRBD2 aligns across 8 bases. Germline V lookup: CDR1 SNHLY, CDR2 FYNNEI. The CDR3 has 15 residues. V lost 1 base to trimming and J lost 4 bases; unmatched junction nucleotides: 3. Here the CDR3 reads CASSEELAAYNEQFF. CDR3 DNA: TGTGCCAGCAGTGAAGAACTAGCGGCATACAATGAGCAGTTCTTC. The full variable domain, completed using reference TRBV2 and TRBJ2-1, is EPEVTQTPSHQVTQMGQEVILRCVPISNHLYFYWYRQILGQKVEFLVSFYNNEISEKSEIFDDQFSVERPDGSNFTLKIRSTKLEDSAMYFCASSEELAAYNEQFFGPGTRLTVL.

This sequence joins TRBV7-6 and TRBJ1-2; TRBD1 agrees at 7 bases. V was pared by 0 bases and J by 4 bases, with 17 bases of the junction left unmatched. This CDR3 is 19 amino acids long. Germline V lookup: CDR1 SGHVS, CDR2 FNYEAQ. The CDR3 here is CASSLAVGGGTASSYGYTF. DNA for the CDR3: TGTGCCAGCAGCTTAGCCGTGGGTGGGGGGACAGCGTCGAGCTATGGCTACACCTTC. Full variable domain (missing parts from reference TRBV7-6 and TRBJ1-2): GAGVSQSPRYKVTKRGQDVALRCDPISGHVSLYWYRQALGQGPEFLTYFNYEAQQDKSGLPNDRFSAERPEGSISTLTIQRTEQRDSAMYRCASSLAVGGGTASSYGYTFGSGTRLTVV.

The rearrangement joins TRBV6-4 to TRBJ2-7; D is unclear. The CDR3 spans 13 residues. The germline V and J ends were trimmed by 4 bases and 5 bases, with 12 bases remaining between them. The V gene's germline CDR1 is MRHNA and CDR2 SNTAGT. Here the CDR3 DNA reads TGTGCCAGCAGTGCCCAATTAGGCAACGAGCAGTACTTC. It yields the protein CASSAQLGNEQYF.

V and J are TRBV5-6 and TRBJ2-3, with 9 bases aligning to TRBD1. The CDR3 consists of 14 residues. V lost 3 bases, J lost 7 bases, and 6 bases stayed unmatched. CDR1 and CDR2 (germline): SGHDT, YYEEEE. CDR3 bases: TGTGCCAGCAGCTATAGACAGGGGGATTATACGCAGTATTTT. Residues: CASSYRQGDYTQYF.

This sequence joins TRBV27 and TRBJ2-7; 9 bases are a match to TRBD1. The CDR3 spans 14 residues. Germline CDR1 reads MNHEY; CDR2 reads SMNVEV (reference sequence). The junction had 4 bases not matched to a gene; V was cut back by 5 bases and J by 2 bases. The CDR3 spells CASSIGTGPYEQYF. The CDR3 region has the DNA TGTGCCAGCAGTATCGGGACAGGGCCCTACGAGCAGTACTTC.

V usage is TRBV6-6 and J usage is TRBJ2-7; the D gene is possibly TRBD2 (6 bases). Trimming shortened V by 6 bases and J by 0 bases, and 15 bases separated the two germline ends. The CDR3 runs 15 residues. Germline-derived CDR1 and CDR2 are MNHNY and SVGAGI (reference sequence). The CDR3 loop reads CASSQGLPLSYEQYF. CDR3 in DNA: TGTGCCAGCAGCCAGGGACTGCCCCTCTCCTACGAGCAGTACTTC.